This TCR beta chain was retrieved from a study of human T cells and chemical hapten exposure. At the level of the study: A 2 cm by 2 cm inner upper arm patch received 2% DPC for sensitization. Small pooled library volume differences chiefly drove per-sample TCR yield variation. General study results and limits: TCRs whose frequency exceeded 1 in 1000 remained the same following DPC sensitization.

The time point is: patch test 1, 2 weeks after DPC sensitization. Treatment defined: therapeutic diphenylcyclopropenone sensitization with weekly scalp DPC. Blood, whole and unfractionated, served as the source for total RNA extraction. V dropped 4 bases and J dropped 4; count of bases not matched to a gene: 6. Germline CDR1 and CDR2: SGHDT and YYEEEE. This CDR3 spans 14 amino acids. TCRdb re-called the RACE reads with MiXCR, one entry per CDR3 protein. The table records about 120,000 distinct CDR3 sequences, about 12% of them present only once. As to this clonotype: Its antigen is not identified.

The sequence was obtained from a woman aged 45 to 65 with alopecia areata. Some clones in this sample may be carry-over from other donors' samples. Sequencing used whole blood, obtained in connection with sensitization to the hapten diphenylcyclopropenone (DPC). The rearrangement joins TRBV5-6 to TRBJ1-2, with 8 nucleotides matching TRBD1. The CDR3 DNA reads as TGTGCCAGCAGCGGGACAGGAGAAGGCTATGGCTACACCTTC. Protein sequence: CASSGTGEGYGYTF.